Below, 5 T cell receptor beta chains from the same sample are listed, as sequenced in a study of beta chain features in type 1 diabetes. Broader study findings: For Type 1 diabetes patients, all four CD4+ subsets carried TCRB CDR3s that were moderately but significantly shorter.

Expressed TCRB transcripts got sequenced, as all isolated RNA was reverse transcribed. Generated by immunoSEQ multiplex PCR, the TCRdb table keeps only in-frame clones and is missing some. The profile covers about 160,000 clones, with approximately 10% appearing a single time and 0.7% taken by the ten largest. These TCRs' antigens remain unknown. Sequencing input: central memory CD4+ T cells from blood. These receptor sequences come from a woman aged 25 to 39 with type 1 diabetes.

This clone has only a few counts. This chain uses TRBV4-2 with TRBJ1-1; D may be TRBD1 (5 bases). Germline CDR1 reads LGHNA; CDR2 reads YNFKEQ. V was shortened by 3 bases and J by 5 bases, with 19 bases between the two germline ends. CDR3 length: 16 amino acids. CDR3 sequence reads: CASSHRDGLQRTEAFF. For the CDR3, the DNA is TGTGCCAGCAGCCACAGGGATGGCCTACAAAGGACTGAAGCTTTCTTT.

The chain carries TRBV2 and TRBJ1-2; D is perhaps TRBD1 (6 bases). CDR1 and CDR2 (germline): SNHLY, FYNNEI. Trimming left V 3 bases short and J 8 bases short, with 7 bases between. The length of the CDR3 is 11 residues. The CDR3 loop reads CASSDGGGYTF. The CDR3 region has the DNA TGTGCCAGCAGTGATGGGGGCGGCTACACCTTC.

This clone turned up a few times. In nucleotides, the CDR3 is TGTGCCCATAGTGGAGTAGAGGGCCGGTACAATGAGCAGTTCTTC. This encodes CAHSGVEGRYNEQFF. The chain links TRBV30 to TRBJ2-1; a weak D match, TRBD2 (5 bases). The V end lost 8 bases, the J end lost 4 bases, and 21 bases lay between the germline ends. CDR1 and CDR2 (germline): GTSNPN, SVGIG (reference sequence). The CDR3 is 15 amino acids. Variable domain in full (rest from reference TRBV30 and TRBJ2-1): SQTIHQWPATLVQPVGSPLSLECTVEGTSNPNLYWYRQAAGRGLQLLFYSVGIGQISSEVPQNLSASRPQDRQFILSSKKLLLSDSGFYLCAHSGVEGRYNEQFFGPGTRLTVL.

This chain uses TRBV7-2 with TRBJ2-2, with a possible D match to TRBD2 (5 bases). This CDR3 has 15 amino acids. The germline gives CDR1 SGHTA, CDR2 FQGNSA. Trimming pared 1 base from V and 2 bases from J, leaving 8 bases between. The chain's CDR3 is CASSLEAVNTGELFF. CDR3 coding DNA: TGTGCCAGCAGCTTAGAAGCGGTCAACACCGGGGAGCTGTTTTTT.

The table lists this clone with a few counts. The rearrangement links TRBV25-1 to TRBJ2-3; D might be TRBD2 (5 bases). Per germline, CDR1 MGHDK and CDR2 SYGVNS. The CDR3 loop spans 14 amino acids. The V gene lost 8 bases and the J gene lost 3 bases, with 15 bases spanning the gap. CDR3 sequence (DNA): TGTGCCAGCCAAGAACTCGAGGGTACAGATACGCAGTATTTT. Translating gives CASQELEGTDTQYF.